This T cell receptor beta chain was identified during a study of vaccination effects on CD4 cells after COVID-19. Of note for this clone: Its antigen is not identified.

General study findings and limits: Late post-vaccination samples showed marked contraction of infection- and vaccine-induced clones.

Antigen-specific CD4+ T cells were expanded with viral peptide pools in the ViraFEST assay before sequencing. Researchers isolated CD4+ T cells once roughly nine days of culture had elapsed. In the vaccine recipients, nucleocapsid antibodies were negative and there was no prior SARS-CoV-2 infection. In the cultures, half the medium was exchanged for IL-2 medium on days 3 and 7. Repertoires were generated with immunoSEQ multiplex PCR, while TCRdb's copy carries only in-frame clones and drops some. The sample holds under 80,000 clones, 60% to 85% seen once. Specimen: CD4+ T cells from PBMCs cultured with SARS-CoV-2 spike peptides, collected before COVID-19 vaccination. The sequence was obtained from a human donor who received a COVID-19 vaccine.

CDR3 coding DNA: TGTGCCAGCAGTTCCACGGACAGGGTCAGAAGCACAGATACGCAGTATTTT. As protein: CASSSTDRVRSTDTQYF. V usage is TRBV6-9 and J usage is TRBJ2-3, with 8 bases lining up with TRBD1. This CDR3 comprises 17 residues. Germline values: CDR1 MNHGY, CDR2 SVAAGI. Trimming at V came to 4 bases and at J to 0 bases, leaving 9 bases not matched to a gene.